This T cell receptor (beta chain) was found in a study of blood T cells in healthy people across ages. Each donor gave 9 to 10 milliliters of peripheral blood. CDR3 size: 13 residues. The V end was cut by 7 bases, the J end by 5 bases, with 14 bases between. Germline V gives CDR1 WSHSY, CDR2 SAAADI. A sample-barcoded 5' primer and a J-beta primer mix were used in a second PCR of roughly 7 to 11 cycles. TCRdb re-called the 5' RACE reads with MiXCR, one entry per CDR3 protein. The sample holds 800,000 to 950,000 distinct CDR3 sequences, under 35% seen once. These same data were also listed under a study on T cells of mothers and their children. That work adds: Related mother and child pairs showed slightly greater overlap (not significant) than unrelated pairs did.

Source material: blood. The clonotype comes from a woman aged 40 to 49 in good health. The chain combines TRBV10-2 with TRBJ1-2; a weak D match, TRBD1 (5 bases). The CDR3 here is CASMLGLGYGYTF. CDR3 nucleotides: TGCGCCAGCATGTTGGGGCTGGGGTATGGCTACACCTTC.